This T cell receptor (beta chain) was observed in a study of identical twins. This clonotype was seen more than once but under ten times. Its antigen is unknown. Study outcomes and limitations: There were fewer insertions in abundant cord blood beta clonotypes, but memory repertoires showed no such pattern. Cross-sectional statistics underpinned the conclusions; the same donors were not followed.

A universal primer site was incorporated via template switching, and the cDNA contained unique molecular identifiers. TCRdb re-called the 5' RACE reads through MiXCR, storing one row per CDR3 protein. The data contain around 480,000 distinct CDR3 sequences, approximately 15% of them singletons. The V segment lost 2 bases and the J segment 1 base; nucleotides outside the gene matches: 4. Germline V CDR1 and CDR2: SNHLY, FYNNEI. The CDR3 contains 16 residues. The data were also submitted as part of a second study, on yellow fever vaccine responses in identical twins.

The chain is built from TRBV2 and TRBJ2-3, with 9 bases matching TRBD2. This clonotype was obtained from a woman younger than 30 in good health. The sample comprised CD4+ T cells sorted from blood. The CDR3, as DNA: TGTGCCAGCAGTGAAAGGGCTAGCGGGGGCACAGATACGCAGTATTTT. Translating gives CASSERASGGTDTQYF.